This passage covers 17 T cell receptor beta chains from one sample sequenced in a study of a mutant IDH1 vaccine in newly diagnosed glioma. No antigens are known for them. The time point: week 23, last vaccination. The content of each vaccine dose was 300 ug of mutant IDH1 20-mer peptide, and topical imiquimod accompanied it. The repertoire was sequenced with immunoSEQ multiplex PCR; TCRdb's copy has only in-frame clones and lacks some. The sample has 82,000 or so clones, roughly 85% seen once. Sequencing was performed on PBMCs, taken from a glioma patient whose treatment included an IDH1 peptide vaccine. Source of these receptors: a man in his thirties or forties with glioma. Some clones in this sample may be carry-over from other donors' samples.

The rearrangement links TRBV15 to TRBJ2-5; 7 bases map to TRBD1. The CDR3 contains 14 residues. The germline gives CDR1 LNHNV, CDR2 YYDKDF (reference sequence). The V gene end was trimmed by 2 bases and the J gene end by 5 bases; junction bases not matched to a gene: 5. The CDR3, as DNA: TGTGCCACCAGCAGAACAGGGGCGGTGGAGACCCAGTACTTC. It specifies CATSRTGAVETQYF.

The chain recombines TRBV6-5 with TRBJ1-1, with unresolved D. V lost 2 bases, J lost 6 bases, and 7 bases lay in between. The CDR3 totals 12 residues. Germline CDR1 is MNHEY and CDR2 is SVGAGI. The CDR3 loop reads CASSYGGSEAFF. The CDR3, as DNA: TGTGCCAGCAGTTACGGAGGCTCTGAAGCTTTCTTT.

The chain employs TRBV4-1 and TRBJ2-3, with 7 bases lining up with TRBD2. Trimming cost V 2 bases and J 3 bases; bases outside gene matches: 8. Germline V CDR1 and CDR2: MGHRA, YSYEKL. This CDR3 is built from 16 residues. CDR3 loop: CASSQRGRERTDTQYF. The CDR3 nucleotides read TGCGCCAGCAGCCAACGAGGGCGGGAGAGAACAGATACGCAGTATTTT.

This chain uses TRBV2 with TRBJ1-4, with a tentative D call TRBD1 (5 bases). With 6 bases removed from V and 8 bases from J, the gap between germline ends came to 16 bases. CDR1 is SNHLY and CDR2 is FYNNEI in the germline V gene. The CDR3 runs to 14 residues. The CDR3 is CASRLTRGQEKLFF. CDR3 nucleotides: TGTGCCAGCAGACTTACGAGGGGTCAGGAAAAACTGTTTTTT.

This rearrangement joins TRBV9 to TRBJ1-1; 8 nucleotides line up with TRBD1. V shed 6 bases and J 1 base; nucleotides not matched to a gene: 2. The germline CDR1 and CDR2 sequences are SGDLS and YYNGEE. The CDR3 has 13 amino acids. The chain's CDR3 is CASNRGENTEAFF. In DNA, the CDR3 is TGTGCCAGCAACAGGGGGGAGAACACTGAAGCTTTCTTT.

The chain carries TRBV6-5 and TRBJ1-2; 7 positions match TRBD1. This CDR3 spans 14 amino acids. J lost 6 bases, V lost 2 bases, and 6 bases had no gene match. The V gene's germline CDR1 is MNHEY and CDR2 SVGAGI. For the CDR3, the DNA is TGTGCCAGCAGTTACGGGCAGGGGGAGAATGGCTACACCTTC. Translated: CASSYGQGENGYTF.

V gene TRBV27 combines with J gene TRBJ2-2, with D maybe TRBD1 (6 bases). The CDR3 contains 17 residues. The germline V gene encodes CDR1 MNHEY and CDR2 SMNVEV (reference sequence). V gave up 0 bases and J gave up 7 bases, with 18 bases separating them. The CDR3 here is CASSLSFHRAEGGELFF. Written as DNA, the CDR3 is TGTGCCAGCAGTTTATCTTTCCACAGGGCGGAAGGCGGGGAGCTGTTTTTT.

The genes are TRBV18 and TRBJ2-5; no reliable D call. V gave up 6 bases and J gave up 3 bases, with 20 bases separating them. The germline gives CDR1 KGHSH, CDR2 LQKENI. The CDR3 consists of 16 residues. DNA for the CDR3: TGTGCCAGCTCCCGAGGAATATCCCGAGGAGAAGAGACCCAGTACTTC. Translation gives CASSRGISRGEETQYF.

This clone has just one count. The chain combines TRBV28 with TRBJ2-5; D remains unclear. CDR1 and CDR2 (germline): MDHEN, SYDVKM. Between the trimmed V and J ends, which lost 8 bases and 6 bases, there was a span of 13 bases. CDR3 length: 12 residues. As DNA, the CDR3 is TGTGCCAGCGGCCGGAGTGGACAGACCCAGTACTTC. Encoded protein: CASGRSGQTQYF.

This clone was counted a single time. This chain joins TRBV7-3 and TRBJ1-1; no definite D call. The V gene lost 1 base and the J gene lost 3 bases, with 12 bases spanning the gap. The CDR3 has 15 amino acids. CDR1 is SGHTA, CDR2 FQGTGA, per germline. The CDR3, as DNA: TGTGCCAGCAGCTTAAGGGGAGGGTCGGACACTGAAGCTTTCTTT. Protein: CASSLRGGSDTEAFF.

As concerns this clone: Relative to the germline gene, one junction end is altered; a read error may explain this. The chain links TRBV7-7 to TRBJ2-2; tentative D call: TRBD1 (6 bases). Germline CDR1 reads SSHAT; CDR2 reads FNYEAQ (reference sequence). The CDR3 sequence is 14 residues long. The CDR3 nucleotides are TGTGCTAGCAGCTTAGGGCAGGGGACCGGGGAGCTGTTTTTT. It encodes CASSLGQGTGELFF.

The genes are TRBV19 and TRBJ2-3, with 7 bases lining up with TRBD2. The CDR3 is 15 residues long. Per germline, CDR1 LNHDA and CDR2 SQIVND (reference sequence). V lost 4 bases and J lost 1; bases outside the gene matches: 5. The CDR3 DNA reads TGTGCCAGTAGTACGCAAGCGGGGCGCACAGATACGCAGTATTTT. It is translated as CASSTQAGRTDTQYF.

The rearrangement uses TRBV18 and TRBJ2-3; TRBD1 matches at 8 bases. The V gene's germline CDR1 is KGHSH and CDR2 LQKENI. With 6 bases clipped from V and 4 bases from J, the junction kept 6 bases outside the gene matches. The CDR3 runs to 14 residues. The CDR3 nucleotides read TGTGCCAGCTCCGGGACAGGTCCAGCAGATACGCAGTATTTT. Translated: CASSGTGPADTQYF.

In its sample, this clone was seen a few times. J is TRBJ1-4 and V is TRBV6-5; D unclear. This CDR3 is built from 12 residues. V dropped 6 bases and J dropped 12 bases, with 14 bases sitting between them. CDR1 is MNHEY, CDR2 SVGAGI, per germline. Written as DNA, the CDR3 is TGTGCCAGCAGCGCCTCGGGGAGGGAACTGTTTTTT. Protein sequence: CASSASGRELFF.

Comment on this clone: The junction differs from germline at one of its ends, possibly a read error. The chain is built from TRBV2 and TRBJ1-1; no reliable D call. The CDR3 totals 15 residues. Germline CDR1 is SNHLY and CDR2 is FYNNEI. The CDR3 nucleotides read TGTGCCAGCAGTGAAAAATTGGCGGTGAACGCTGAAGCTTTCTTT. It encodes CASSEKLAVNAEAFF.

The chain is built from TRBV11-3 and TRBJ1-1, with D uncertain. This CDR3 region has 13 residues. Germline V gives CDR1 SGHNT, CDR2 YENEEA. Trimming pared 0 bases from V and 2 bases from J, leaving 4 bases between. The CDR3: CASSLDRNTEAFF. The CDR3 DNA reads TGTGCCAGCAGCTTAGACAGAAACACTGAAGCTTTCTTT.

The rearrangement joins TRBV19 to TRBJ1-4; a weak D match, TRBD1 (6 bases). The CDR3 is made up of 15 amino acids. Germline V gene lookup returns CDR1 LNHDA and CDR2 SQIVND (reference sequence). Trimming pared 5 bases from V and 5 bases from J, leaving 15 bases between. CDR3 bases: TGTGCCAGTAGTCCCTATTCGGGGGGCAATGAAAAACTGTTTTTT. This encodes CASSPYSGGNEKLFF.